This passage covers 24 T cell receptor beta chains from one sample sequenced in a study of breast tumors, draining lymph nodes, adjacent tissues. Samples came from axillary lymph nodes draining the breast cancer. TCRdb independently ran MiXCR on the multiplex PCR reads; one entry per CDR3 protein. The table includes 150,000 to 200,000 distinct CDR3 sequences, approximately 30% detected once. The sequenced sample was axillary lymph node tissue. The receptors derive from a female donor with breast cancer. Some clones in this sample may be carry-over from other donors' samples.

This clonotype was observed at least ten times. CDR3 in DNA: TGTGCCTGGAGAGGTCAGGGCCACGAGCAGTACTTC. The encoded protein is CAWRGQGHEQYF. The rearrangement links TRBV30 to TRBJ2-7; possibly TRBD1 for D (5 bases). CDR1 and CDR2 from the germline V gene are GTSNPN and SVGIG (reference sequence). V lost 3 bases to trimming and J lost 5 bases, with 11 bases between them. This CDR3 is 12 amino acids long.

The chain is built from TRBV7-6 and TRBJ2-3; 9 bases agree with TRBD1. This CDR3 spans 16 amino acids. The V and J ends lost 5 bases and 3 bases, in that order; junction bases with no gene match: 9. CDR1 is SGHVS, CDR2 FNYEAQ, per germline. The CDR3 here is CASSPWRQGGTDTQYF. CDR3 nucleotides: TGTGCCAGCAGCCCCTGGCGACAGGGGGGGACAGATACGCAGTATTTT.

CDR3 protein: CASSARMDRDNYGYTF. The DNA of the CDR3 is TGTGCCAGCAGTGCTAGGATGGACAGGGATAACTATGGCTACACCTTC. The V and J genes are TRBV7-2 and TRBJ1-2, with 8 nucleotides matching TRBD1. The CDR3 extends over 16 amino acids. Germline CDR1 reads SGHTA; CDR2 reads FQGNSA. The trim removed 6 bases at V and 1 base at J, leaving 10 bases unmatched.

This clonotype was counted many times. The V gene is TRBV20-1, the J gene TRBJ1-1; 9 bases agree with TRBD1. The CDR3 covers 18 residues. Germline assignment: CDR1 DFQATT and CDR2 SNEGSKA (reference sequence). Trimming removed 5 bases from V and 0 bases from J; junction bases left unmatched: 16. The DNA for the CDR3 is TGCAGTGCTGCTTCCGGGACAGGGCGTACTATGTTGAACACTGAAGCTTTCTTT. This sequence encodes CSAASGTGRTMLNTEAFF.

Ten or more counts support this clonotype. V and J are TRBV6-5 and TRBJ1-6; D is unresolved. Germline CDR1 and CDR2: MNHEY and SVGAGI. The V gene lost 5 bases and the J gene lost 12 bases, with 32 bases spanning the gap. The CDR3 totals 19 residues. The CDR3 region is CASSQRRVEGPEKPGPLHF. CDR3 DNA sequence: TGTGCCAGCAGTCAAAGAAGAGTAGAGGGCCCAGAGAAACCAGGACCCCTCCACTTT.

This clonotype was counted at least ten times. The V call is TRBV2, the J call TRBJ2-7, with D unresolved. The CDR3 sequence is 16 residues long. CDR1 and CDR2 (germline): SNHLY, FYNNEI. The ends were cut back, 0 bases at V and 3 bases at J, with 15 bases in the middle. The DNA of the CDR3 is TGTGCCAGCAGTGAAGCAGGCGCGGTAACTTTCTACGAGCAGTACTTC. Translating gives CASSEAGAVTFYEQYF.

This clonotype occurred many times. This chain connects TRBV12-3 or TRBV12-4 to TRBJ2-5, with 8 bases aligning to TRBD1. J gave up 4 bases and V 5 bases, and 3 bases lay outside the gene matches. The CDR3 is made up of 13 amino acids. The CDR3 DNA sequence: TGTGCCAGCAGTGTAACAGGGGGAGAGACCCAGTACTTC. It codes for CASSVTGGETQYF.

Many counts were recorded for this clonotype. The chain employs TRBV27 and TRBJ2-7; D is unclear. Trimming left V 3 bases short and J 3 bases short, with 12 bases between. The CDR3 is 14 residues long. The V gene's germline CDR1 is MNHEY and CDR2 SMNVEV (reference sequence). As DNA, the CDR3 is TGTGCCAGCAGTTTCCAGGCCAGGTACTACGAGCAGTACTTC. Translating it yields CASSFQARYYEQYF.

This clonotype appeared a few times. Here the CDR3 reads CASSLTTSAGKETQYF. The CDR3 DNA follows: TGTGCCAGCAGCTTAACTACTAGCGCGGGGAAAGAGACCCAGTACTTC. The chain combines TRBV11-2 with TRBJ2-5; the match to TRBD2 covers 7 bases. V lost 2 bases to trimming and J lost 3 bases; unmatched junction nucleotides: 9. CDR3 length: 16 amino acids. Per germline, CDR1 SGHAT and CDR2 FQNNGV.

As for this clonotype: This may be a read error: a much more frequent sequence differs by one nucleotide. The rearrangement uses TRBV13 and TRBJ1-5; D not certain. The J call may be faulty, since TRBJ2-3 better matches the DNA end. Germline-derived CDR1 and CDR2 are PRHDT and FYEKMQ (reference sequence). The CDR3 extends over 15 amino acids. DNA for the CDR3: TGTGCCAGCAGCTTAAGGATTAATAGCAATCAGCCCCAGTATTTT. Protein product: CASSLRINSNQPQYF.

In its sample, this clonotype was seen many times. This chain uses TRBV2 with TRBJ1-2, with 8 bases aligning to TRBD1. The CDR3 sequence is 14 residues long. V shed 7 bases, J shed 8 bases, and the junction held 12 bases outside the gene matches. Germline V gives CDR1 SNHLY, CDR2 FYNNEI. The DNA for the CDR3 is TGTGCCAGCAAGGACAGGGCTCATATGTTGGGCTACACCTTC. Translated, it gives CASKDRAHMLGYTF. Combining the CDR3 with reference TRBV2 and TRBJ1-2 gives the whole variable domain EPEVTQTPSHQVTQMGQEVILRCVPISNHLYFYWYRQILGQKVEFLVSFYNNEISEKSEIFDDQFSVERPDGSNFTLKIRSTKLEDSAMYFCASKDRAHMLGYTFGSGTRLTVV.

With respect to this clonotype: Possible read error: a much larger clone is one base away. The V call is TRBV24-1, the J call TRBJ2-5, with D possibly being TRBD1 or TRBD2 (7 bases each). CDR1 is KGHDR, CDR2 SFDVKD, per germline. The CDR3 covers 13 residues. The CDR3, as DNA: TGTGCCACCCAGGGGGGGGACCAAGGGACCCAGTACTTC. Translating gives CATQGGDQGTQYF.

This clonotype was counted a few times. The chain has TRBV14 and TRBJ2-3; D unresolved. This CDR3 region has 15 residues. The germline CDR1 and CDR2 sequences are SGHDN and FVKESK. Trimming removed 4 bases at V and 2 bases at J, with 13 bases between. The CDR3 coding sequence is TGTGCCAGCAGCCGAGACAAGTTTACCACAGATACGCAGTATTTT. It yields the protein CASSRDKFTTDTQYF.

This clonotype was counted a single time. The CDR3 DNA reads TGTGCCAGCGCTTACGGGGGGGCCGGGGAGACCCAGTACTTC. Amino acid sequence: CASAYGGAGETQYF. V gene TRBV7-9 combines with J gene TRBJ2-5; TRBD2 aligns across 8 bases. The V segment lost 8 bases and the J segment 5 bases; nucleotides outside the gene matches: 10. Germline CDR1 and CDR2: SEHNR and FQNEAQ (reference sequence). CDR3 length: 14 amino acids.

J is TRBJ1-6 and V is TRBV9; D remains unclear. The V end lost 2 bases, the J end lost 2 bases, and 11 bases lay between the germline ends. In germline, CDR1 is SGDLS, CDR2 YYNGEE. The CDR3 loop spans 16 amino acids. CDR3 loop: CASSVGSDAYNSPLHF. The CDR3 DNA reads TGTGCCAGCAGCGTCGGTAGCGATGCCTATAATTCACCCCTCCACTTT. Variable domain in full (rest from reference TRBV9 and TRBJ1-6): DSGVTQTPKHLITATGQRVTLRCSPRSGDLSVYWYQQSLDQGLQFLIQYYNGEERAKGNILERFSAQQFPDLHSELNLSSLELGDSALYFCASSVGSDAYNSPLHFGNGTRLTVT.

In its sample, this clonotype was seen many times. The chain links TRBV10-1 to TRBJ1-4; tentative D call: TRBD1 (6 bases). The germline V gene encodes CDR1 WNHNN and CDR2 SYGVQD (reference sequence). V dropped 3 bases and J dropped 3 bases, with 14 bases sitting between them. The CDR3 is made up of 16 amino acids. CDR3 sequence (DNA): TGCGCCAGCAGTGACGGACAGCTTGCTTCTAATGAAAAACTGTTTTTT. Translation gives CASSDGQLASNEKLFF.

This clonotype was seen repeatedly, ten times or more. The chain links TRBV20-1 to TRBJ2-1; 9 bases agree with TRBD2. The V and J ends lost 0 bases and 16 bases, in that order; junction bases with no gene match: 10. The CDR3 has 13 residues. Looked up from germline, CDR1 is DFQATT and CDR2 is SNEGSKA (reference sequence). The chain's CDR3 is CSARDQAGGPLFF. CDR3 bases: TGCAGTGCTAGAGATCAGGCGGGAGGGCCACTATTCTTC.

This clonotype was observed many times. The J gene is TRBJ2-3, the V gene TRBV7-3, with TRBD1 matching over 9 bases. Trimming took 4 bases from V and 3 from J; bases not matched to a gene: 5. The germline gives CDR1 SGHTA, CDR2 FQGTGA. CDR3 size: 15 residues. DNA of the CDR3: TGTGCCAGCAGCTACGGGACAGGGAGGACAGATACGCAGTATTTT. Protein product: CASSYGTGRTDTQYF. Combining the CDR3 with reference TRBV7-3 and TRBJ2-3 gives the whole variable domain GAGVSQTPSNKVTEKGKYVELRCDPISGHTALYWYRQSLGQGPEFLIYFQGTGAADDSGLPNDRFFAVRPEGSVSTLKIQRTERGDSAVYLCASSYGTGRTDTQYFGPGTRLTVL.

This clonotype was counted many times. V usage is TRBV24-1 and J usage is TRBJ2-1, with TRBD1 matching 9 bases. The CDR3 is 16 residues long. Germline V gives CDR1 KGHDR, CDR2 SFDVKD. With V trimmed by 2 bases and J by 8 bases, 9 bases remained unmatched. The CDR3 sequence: CATSDYRDRASDEQFF. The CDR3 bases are TGTGCCACCAGTGATTACCGGGACAGGGCCTCGGATGAGCAGTTCTTC.

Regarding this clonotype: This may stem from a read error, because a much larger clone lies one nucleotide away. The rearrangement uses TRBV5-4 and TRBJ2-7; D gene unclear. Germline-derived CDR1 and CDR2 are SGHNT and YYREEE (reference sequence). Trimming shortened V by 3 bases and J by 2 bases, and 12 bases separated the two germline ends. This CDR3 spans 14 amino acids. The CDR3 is CASSSPGVTYEQYF. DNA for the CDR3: TGTGCCAGCAGCTCACCAGGTGTAACCTACGAGCAGTACTTC.

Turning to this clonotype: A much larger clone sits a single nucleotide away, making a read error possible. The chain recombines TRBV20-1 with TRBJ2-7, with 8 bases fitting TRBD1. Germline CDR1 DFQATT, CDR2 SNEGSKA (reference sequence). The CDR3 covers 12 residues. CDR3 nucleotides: TGCAGTGCTGCAGGACAGGGCTACGAGCCGTACTTC. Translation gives CSAAGQGYEPYF.

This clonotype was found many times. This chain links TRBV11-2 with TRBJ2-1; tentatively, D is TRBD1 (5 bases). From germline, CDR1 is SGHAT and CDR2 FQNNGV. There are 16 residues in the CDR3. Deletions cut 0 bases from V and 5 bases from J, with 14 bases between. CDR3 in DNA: TGTGCCAGCAGCTTAGAAGGGGTGAGTTACCACAATGAGCAGTTCTTC. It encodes CASSLEGVSYHNEQFF.

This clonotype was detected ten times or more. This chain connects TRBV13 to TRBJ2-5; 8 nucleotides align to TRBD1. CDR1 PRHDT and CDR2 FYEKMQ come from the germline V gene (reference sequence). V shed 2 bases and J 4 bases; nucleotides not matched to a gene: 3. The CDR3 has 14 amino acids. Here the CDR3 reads CASSLQGARETQYF. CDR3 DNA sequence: TGTGCCAGCAGCTTACAGGGGGCGCGAGAGACCCAGTACTTC.

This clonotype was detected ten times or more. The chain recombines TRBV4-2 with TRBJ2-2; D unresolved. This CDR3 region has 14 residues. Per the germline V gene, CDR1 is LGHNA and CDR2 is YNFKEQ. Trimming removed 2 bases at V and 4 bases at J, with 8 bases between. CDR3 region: CASSQFPSTGELFF. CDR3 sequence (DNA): TGTGCCAGCAGCCAATTCCCGAGCACCGGGGAGCTGTTTTTT.